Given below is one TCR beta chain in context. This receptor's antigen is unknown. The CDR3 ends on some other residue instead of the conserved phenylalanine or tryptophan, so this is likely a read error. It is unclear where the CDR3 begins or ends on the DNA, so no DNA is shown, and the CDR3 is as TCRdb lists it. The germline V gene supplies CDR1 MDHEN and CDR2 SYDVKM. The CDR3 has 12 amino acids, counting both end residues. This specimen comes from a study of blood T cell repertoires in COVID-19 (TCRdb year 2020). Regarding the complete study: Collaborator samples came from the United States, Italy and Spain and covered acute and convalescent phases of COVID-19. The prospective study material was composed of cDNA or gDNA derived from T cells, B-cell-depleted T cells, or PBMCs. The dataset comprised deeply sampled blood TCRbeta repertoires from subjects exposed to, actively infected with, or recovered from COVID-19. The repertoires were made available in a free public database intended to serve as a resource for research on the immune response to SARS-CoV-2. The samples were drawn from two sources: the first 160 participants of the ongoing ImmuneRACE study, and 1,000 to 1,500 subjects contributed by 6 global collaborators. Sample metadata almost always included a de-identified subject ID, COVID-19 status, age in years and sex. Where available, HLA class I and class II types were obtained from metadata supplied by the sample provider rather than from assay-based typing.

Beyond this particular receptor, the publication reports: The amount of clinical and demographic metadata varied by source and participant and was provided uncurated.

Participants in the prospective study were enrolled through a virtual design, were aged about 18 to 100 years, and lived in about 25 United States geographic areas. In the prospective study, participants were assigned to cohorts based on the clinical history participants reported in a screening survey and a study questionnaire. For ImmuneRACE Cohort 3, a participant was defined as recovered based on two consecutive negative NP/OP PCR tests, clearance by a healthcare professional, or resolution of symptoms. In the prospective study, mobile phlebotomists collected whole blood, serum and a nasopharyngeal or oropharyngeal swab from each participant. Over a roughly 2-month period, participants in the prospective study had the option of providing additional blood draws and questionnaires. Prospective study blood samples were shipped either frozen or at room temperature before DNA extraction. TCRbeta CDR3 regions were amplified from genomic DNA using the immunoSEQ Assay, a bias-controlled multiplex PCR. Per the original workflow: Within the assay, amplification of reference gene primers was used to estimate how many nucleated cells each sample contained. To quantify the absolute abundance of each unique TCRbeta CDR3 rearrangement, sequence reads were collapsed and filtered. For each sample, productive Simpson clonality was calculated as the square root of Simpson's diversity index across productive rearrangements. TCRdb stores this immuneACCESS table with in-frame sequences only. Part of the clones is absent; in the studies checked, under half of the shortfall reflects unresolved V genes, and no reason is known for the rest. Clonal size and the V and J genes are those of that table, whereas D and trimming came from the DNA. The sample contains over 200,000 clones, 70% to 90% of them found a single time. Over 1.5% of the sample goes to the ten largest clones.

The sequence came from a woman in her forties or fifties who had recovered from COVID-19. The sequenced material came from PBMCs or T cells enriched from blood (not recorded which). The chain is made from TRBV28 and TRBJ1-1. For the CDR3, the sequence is CASSELDSPSAL.